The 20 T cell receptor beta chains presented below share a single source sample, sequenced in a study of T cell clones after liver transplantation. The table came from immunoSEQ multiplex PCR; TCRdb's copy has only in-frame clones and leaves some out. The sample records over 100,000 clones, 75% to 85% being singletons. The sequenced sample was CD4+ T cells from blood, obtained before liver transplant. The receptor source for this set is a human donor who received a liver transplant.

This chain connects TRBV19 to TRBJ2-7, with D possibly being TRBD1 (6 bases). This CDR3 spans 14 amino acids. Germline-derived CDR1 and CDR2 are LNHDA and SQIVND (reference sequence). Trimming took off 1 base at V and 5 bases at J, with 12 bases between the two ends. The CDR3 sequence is CASSIGTAKDEQYF. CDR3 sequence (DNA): TGTGCCAGTAGTATAGGGACAGCTAAAGACGAGCAGTACTTC.

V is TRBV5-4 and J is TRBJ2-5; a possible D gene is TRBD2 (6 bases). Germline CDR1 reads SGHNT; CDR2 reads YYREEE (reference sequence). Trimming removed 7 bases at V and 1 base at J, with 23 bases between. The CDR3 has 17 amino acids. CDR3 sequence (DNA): TGTGCCAGCGCCCCCGCCCCCACTAGGGGAGGCCAAGAGACCCAGTACTTC. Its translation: CASAPAPTRGGQETQYF.

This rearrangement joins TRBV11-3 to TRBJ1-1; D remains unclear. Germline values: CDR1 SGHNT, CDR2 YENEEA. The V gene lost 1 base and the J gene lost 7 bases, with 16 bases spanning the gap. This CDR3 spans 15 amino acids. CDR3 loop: CASSLAPPPPREAFF. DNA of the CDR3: TGTGCCAGCAGCTTAGCCCCCCCTCCCCCCCGTGAAGCTTTCTTT.

The CDR3 sequence is CASPTYEQYF. The DNA for the CDR3 is TGTGCCAGCCCGACCTACGAGCAGTACTTC. This chain uses TRBV28 with TRBJ2-7, with D unclear. This CDR3 region has 10 residues. Germline assignment: CDR1 MDHEN and CDR2 SYDVKM. V lost 8 bases, J lost 2 bases, and 4 bases lay in between.

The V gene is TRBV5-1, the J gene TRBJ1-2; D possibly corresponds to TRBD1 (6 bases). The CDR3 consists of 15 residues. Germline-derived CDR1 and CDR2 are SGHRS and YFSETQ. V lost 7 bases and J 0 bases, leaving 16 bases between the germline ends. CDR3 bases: TGCGCCAGCCGTTCTACAACAGGGACTAACTATGGCTACACCTTC. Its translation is CASRSTTGTNYGYTF.

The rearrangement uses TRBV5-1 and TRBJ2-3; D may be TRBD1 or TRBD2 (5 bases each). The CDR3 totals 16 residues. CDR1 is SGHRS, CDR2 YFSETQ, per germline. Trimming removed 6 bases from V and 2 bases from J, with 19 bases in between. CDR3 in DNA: TGCGCCAGCACCACCTGGGGGAGAATACCCACAGATACGCAGTATTTT. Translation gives CASTTWGRIPTDTQYF.

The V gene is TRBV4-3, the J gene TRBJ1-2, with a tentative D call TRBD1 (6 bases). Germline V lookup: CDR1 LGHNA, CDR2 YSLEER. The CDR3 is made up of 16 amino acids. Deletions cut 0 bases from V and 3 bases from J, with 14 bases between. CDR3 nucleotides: TGCGCCAGCAGCCAAGAGAGTTCGGGGGCGGACTATGGCTACACCTTC. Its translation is CASSQESSGADYGYTF.

This CDR3 is CASSPTPSSYEQYF. DNA for the CDR3: TGCGCCAGCAGCCCAACACCTAGCTCCTACGAGCAGTACTTC. The V gene is TRBV5-1, the J gene TRBJ2-7; D uncertain. The CDR3 is made up of 14 amino acids. The germline V gene has CDR1 SGHRS and CDR2 YFSETQ. With 4 bases removed from V and 0 bases from J, the gap between germline ends came to 11 bases.

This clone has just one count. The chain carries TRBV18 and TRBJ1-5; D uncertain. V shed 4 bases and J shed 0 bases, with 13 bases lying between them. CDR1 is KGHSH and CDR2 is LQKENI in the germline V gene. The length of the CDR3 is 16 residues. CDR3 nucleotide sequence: TGTGCCAGCTCACGCGTTAGGATCGATAGCAATCAGCCCCAGCATTTT. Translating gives CASSRVRIDSNQPQHF.

The CDR3 loop is CASSFDSDEQFF. CDR3 coding DNA: TGTGCCAGCAGCTTCGACTCGGATGAGCAGTTCTTC. This chain links TRBV7-9 with TRBJ2-1; D ambiguous. This CDR3 spans 12 amino acids. Germline V gene data show CDR1 as SEHNR and CDR2 as FQNEAQ (reference sequence). The V end lost 3 bases, the J end lost 8 bases, and 8 bases lay between the germline ends.

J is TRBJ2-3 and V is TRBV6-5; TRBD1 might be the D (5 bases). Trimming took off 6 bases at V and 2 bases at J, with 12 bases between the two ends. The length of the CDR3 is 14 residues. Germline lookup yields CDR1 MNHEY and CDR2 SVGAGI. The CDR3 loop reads CASSLGVVTDTQYF. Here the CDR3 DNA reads TGTGCCAGCAGCCTAGGGGTGGTCACAGATACGCAGTATTTT.

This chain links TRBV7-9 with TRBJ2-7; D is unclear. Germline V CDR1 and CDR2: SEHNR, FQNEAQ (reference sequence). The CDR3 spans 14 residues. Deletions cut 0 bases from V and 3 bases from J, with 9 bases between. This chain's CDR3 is CASSLANTGYEQYF. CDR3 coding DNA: TGTGCCAGCAGCTTAGCAAACACCGGCTACGAGCAGTACTTC. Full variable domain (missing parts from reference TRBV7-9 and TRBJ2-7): DTGVSQNPRHKITKRGQNVTFRCDPISEHNRLYWYRQTLGQGPEFLTYFQNEAQLEKSRLLSDRFSAERPKGSFSTLEIQRTEQGDSAMYLCASSLANTGYEQYFGPGTRLTVT.

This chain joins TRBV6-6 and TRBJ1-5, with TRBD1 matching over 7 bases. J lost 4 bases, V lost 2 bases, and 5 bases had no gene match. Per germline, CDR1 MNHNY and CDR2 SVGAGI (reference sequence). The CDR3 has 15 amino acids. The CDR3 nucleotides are TGTGCCAGCAGTTACGTGGGACAGACTAATCAGCCCCAGCATTTT. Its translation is CASSYVGQTNQPQHF.

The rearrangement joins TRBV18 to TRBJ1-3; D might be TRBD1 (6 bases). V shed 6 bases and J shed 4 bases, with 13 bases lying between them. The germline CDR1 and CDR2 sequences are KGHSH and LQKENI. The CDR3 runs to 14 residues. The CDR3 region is CASSSTGAGNTIYF. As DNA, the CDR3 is TGTGCCAGCTCTTCCACGGGGGCCGGAAACACCATATATTTT.

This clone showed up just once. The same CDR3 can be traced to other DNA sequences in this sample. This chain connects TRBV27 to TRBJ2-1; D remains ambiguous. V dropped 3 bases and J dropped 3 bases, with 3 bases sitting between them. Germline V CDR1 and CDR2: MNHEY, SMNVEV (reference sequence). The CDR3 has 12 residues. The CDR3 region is CASSLGYNEQFF. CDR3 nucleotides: TGTGCCAGCAGTTTGGGCTACAATGAGCAGTTCTTC.

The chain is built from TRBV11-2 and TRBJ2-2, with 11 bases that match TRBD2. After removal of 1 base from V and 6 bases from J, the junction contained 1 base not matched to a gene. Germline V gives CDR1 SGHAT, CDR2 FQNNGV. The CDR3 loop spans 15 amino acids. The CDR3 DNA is TGTGCCAGCAGCTTAGTACTAGCGGGAGCCGGGGAGCTGTTTTTT. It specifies CASSLVLAGAGELFF.

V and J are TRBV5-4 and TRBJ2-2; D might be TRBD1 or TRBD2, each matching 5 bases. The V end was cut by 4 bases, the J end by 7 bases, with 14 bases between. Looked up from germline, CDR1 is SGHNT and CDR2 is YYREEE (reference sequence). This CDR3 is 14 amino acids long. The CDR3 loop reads CASSPGPRSGELFF. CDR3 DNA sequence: TGTGCCAGCAGCCCGGGACCTCGAAGCGGGGAGCTGTTTTTT.

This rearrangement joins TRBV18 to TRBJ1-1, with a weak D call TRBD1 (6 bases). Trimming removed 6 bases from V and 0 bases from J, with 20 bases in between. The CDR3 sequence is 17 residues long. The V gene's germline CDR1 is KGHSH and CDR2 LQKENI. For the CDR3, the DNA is TGTGCCAGCTCCTATCCATCAGGGGTAGGCATGAACACTGAAGCTTTCTTT. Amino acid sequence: CASSYPSGVGMNTEAFF.

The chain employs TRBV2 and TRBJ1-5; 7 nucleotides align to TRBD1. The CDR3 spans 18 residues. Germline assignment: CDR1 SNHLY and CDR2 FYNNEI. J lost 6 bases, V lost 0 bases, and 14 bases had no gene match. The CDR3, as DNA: TGTGCCAGCAGTGAAGCGCACGAGACAGGGAGTTTCCTTCAGCCCCAGCATTTT. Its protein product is CASSEAHETGSFLQPQHF.

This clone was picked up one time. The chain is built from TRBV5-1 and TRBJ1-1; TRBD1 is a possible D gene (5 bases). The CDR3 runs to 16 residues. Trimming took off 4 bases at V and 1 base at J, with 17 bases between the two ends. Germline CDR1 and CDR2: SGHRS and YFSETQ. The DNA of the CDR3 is TGCGCCAGCAGCCCAGGACAAAACTATGGGAACACTGAAGCTTTCTTT. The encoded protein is CASSPGQNYGNTEAFF. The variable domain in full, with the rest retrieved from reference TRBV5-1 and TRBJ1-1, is KAGVTQTPRYLIKTRGQQVTLSCSPISGHRSVSWYQQTPGQGLQFLFEYFSETQRNKGNFPGRFSGRQFSNSRSEMNVSTLELGDSALYLCASSPGQNYGNTEAFFGQGTRLTVV.